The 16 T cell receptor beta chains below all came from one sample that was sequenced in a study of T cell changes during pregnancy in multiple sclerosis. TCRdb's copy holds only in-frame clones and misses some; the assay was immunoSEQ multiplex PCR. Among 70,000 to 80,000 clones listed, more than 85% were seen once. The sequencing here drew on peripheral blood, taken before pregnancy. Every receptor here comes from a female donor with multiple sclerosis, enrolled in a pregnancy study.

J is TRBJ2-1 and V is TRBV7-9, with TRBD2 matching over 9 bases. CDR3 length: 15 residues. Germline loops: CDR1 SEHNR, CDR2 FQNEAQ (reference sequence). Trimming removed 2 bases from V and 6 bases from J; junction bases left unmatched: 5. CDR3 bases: TGTGCCAGCAGCTTAAACCTAGCGGGGAGCAATGAGCAGTTCTTC. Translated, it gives CASSLNLAGSNEQFF.

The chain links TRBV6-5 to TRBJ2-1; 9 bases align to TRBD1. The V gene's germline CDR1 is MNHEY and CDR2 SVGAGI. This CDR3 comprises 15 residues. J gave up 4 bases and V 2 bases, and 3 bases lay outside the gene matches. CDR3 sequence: CASSYLGTGYNEQFF. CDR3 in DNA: TGTGCCAGCAGTTACCTCGGGACAGGGTACAATGAGCAGTTCTTC.

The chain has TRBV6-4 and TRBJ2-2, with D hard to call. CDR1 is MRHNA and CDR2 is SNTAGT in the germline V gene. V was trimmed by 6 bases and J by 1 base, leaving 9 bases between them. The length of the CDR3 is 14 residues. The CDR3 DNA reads TGTGCCAGCAGCGCTGCGGTGAACACCGGGGAGCTGTTTTTT. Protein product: CASSAAVNTGELFF.

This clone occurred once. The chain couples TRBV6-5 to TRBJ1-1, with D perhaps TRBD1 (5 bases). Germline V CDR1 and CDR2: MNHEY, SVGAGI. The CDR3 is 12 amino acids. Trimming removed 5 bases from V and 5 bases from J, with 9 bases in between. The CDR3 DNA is TGTGCCAGCAGTCGGGGGAGTACTGAAGCTTTCTTT. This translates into CASSRGSTEAFF.

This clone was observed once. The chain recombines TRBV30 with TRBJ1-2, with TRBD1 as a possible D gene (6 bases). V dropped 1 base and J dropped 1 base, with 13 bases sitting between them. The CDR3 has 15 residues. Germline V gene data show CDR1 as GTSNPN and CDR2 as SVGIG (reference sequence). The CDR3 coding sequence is TGTGCCTGGAGTGGGCAGGGGAAGTATAACTATGGCTACACCTTC. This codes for CAWSGQGKYNYGYTF.

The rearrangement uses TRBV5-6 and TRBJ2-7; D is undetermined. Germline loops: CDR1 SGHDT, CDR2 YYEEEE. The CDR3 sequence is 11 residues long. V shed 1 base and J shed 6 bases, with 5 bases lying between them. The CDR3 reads CASSLLLEQYF. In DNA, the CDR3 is TGTGCCAGCAGCTTGCTCCTCGAGCAGTACTTC.

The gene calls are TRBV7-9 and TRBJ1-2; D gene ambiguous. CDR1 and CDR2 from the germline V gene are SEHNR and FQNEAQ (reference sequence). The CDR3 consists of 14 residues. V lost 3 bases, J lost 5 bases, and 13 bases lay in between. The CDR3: CASSFLSEGYGYTF. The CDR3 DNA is TGTGCCAGCAGCTTTCTATCGGAGGGTTATGGCTACACCTTC. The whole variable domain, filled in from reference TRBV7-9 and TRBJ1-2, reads DTGVSQNPRHKITKRGQNVTFRCDPISEHNRLYWYRQTLGQGPEFLTYFQNEAQLEKSRLLSDRFSAERPKGSFSTLEIQRTEQGDSAMYLCASSFLSEGYGYTFGSGTRLTVV.

CDR3 sequence reads: CASSGGQGFVEAFF. The CDR3 DNA reads as TGTGCCAGCAGTGGGGGACAGGGGTTCGTCGAAGCTTTCTTT. This chain connects TRBV5-6 to TRBJ1-1; 10 positions agree with TRBD1. The CDR3 is 14 amino acids. The V gene's germline CDR1 is SGHDT and CDR2 YYEEEE. Germline trimming cut 5 bases from V and 8 bases from J; bases unmatched to any gene: 9.

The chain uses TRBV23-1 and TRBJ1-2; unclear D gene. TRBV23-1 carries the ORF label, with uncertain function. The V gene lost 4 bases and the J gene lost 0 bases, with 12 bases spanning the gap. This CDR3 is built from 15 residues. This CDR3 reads CASSRLGRANYGYTF. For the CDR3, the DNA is TGCGCCAGCAGTCGGCTGGGGAGAGCTAACTATGGCTACACCTTC.

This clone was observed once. This CDR3 is CASSPDPGQGEAFF. The DNA for the CDR3 is TGTGCCAGCAGCCCCGACCCGGGACAGGGTGAAGCTTTCTTT. The chain carries TRBV6-5 and TRBJ1-1; 9 nucleotides match TRBD1. Germline V gene data show CDR1 as MNHEY and CDR2 as SVGAGI. J was trimmed by 7 bases and V by 6 bases; bases with no gene match: 9. This CDR3 has 14 amino acids.

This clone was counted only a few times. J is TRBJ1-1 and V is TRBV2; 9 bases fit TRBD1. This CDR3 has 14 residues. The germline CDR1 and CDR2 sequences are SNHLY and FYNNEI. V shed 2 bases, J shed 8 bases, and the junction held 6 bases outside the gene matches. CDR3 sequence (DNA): TGTGCCAGCAGTGAATGGGGACAGGGTACCGAAGCTTTCTTT. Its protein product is CASSEWGQGTEAFF.

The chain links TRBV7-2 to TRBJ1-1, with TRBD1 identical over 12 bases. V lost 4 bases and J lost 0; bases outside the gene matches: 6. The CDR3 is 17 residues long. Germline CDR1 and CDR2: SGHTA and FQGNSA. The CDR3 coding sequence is TGTGCCAGCAGCTCCGGGACAGGGGGCGGGTTGAACACTGAAGCTTTCTTT. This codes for CASSSGTGGGLNTEAFF.

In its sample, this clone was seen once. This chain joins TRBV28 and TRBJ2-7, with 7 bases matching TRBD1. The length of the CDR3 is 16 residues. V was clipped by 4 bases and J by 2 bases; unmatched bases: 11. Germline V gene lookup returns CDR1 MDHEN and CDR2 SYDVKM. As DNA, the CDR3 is TGTGCCAGCAGTTCCCTACACAGGGGAATGGCCTACGAGCAGTACTTC. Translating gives CASSSLHRGMAYEQYF.

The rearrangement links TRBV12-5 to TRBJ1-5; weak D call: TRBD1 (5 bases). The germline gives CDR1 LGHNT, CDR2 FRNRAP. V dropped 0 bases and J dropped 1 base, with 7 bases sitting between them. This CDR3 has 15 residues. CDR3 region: CASGLVQESNQPQHF. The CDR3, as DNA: TGTGCTAGTGGTTTGGTACAGGAGAGCAATCAGCCCCAGCATTTT.

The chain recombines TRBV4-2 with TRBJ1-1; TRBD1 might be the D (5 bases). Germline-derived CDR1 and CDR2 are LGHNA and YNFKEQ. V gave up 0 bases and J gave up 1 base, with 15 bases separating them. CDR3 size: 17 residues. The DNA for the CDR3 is TGTGCCAGCAGCCAAGAGGCGACAGCGCAATCGAACACTGAAGCTTTCTTT. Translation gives CASSQEATAQSNTEAFF.

CDR3 DNA sequence: TGCGCCAGCCGGACAGGGGGGGGAGAGACCCAGTACTTC. Translated: CASRTGGGETQYF. The chain couples TRBV5-1 to TRBJ2-5; 10 bases align to TRBD1. The CDR3 is 13 residues long. The trim removed 7 bases at V and 4 bases at J, leaving 4 bases unmatched. From germline, CDR1 is SGHRS and CDR2 YFSETQ.